One and the same sample provided the 25 T cell receptor beta chains below, sequenced in a study of T cell repertoires in cytomegalovirus infection. Their target antigens are unknown. One entry per CDR3 protein, called by TCRdb with MiXCR from the reads. In the table there are fewer than 900,000 distinct CDR3 sequences, about 29% of which are singletons. The sample in question was cultured CD8+ T cells from PBMCs, obtained from culture after CMV antigen stimulation. Source of these receptors: a human donor in good health (CMV status not recorded). Some clones in this sample may be carry-over from other donors' samples.

This clonotype was seen a few times. Germline is not matched at one junction end, which may reflect a read error. V and J are TRBV14 and TRBJ1-3; D call uncertain. Germline values: CDR1 SGHDN, CDR2 FVKESK. The CDR3 extends over 16 amino acids. The CDR3 DNA reads TGTGCCGGCAGCCCTTGGGTATTAAACTCTGGAAACACCATATATTTT. Translated: CAGSPWVLNSGNTIYF.

The V and J genes are TRBV27 and TRBJ2-6, with unresolved D. V lost 4 bases to trimming and J lost 2 bases, with 6 bases between them. This CDR3 contains 14 residues. CDR1 and CDR2 (germline): MNHEY, SMNVEV (reference sequence). CDR3 in DNA: TGTGCCAGCAGTTGGGTTGCTGGGGCCAACGTCCTGACTTTC. Translation: CASSWVAGANVLTF.

The chain uses TRBV29-1 and TRBJ2-1; 9 bases are a match to TRBD1. The CDR3 loop spans 15 amino acids. Germline CDR1 SQVTM, CDR2 ANQGSEA. The junction had 6 bases not matched to a gene; V was cut back by 0 bases and J by 6 bases. The CDR3 here is CSVEEPGQGFNEQFF. CDR3 DNA: TGCAGCGTTGAAGAGCCGGGACAGGGATTCAATGAGCAGTTCTTC.

This clonotype occurred many times. The chain carries TRBV7-8 and TRBJ2-3; D uncertain. Trimming pared 1 base from V and 3 bases from J, leaving 11 bases between. Per the germline V gene, CDR1 is SGHVS and CDR2 is FQNEAQ. This CDR3 contains 15 residues. CDR3 region: CASSLESTWTDTQYF. The CDR3 DNA sequence: TGTGCCAGCAGCTTAGAATCAACATGGACAGATACGCAGTATTTT.

In its sample, this clonotype was seen a few times. The chain couples TRBV7-4 to TRBJ1-4; D is ambiguous. V lost 1 base and J 3 bases, leaving 12 bases between the germline ends. CDR1 SGHVT and CDR2 SQSDAQ come from the germline V gene. The CDR3 extends over 16 amino acids. The CDR3 DNA follows: TGTGCCAGCAGCTTAGGAAGGGCAGAACCTAATGAAAAACTGTTTTTT. This encodes CASSLGRAEPNEKLFF.

The gene calls are TRBV12-3 or TRBV12-4 and TRBJ1-1, with D unresolved. This CDR3 has 14 amino acids. V was cut by 7 bases and J by 8 bases, with 20 bases left in between. For the CDR3, the DNA is TGTGCCAGCACTGACTGGGCCGAAAAGCCGGAAGCTTTCTTT. It yields the protein CASTDWAEKPEAFF.

CDR3 sequence reads: CASTPAGQPNYGYTF. CDR3 coding DNA: TGTGCCAGCACTCCGGCGGGGCAGCCTAACTATGGCTACACCTTC. The rearrangement uses TRBV27 and TRBJ1-2; the D gene is possibly TRBD1 (5 bases). V was shortened by 7 bases and J by 0 bases, with 15 bases between the two germline ends. Per the germline V gene, CDR1 is MNHEY and CDR2 is SMNVEV (reference sequence). The CDR3 is 15 residues long.

This clonotype was observed many times. This sequence joins TRBV7-2 and TRBJ1-2; D is unclear. CDR3 size: 12 residues. V was pared by 3 bases and J by 7 bases, with 9 bases between. Germline values: CDR1 SGHTA, CDR2 FQGNSA. CDR3 sequence (DNA): TGTGCCAGCAGCTTGGCCCCCGGTGGCTACACCTTC. Translation gives CASSLAPGGYTF. Together with reference TRBV7-2 and TRBJ1-2, the CDR3 gives the full variable domain: GAGVSQSPSNKVTEKGKDVELRCDPISGHTALYWYRQSLGQGLEFLIYFQGNSAPDKSGLPSDRFSAERTGGSVSTLTIQRTQQEDSAVYLCASSLAPGGYTFGSGTRLTVV.

The rearrangement links TRBV10-3 to TRBJ2-7, with 9 bases lining up with TRBD2. The CDR3 has 16 residues. J was trimmed by 5 bases and V by 2 bases; bases with no gene match: 10. The V gene's germline CDR1 is ENHRY and CDR2 SYGVKD. Here the CDR3 DNA reads TGTGCCATCAGTGAGATTGGCGGGGGGGCCGGACACGAGCAGTACTTC. This translates into CAISEIGGGAGHEQYF.

In its sample, this clonotype was seen a few times. The chain uses TRBV27 and TRBJ2-3, with a weak D call TRBD2 (5 bases). CDR1 is MNHEY, CDR2 SMNVEV, per germline (reference sequence). This CDR3 has 17 amino acids. The V gene lost 2 bases and the J gene lost 6 bases, with 21 bases spanning the gap. The CDR3 nucleotides are TGTGCCAGCAGTTTAGAAGGAGGAACAGCCTCACCGGATACGCAGTATTTT. Its protein is CASSLEGGTASPDTQYF.

This clonotype was counted at least ten times. The chain is built from TRBV12-3 or TRBV12-4 and TRBJ1-5; possible D gene TRBD1, 6 bases. CDR3 size: 17 residues. The V end was cut by 5 bases, the J end by 0 bases, with 17 bases between. CDR3 sequence: CASSSTTGHYSNQPQHF. In nucleotides, the CDR3 is TGTGCCAGCAGTAGCACAACGGGACACTATAGCAATCAGCCCCAGCATTTT.

This clonotype occurred once. The chain recombines TRBV20-1 with TRBJ1-2, with D perhaps matching TRBD1 (6 bases). Germline CDR1 is DFQATT and CDR2 is SNEGSKA (reference sequence). The CDR3 runs to 19 residues. Trimming cost V 3 bases and J 5 bases, with 31 bases left between them. In DNA, the CDR3 is TGCAGTGCTAGGGGGCCGAGTGCAGGGGAATGGGAGCCGGCATATGGCTACACCTTC. Its translation is CSARGPSAGEWEPAYGYTF.

The rearrangement uses TRBV4-1 and TRBJ1-2; D gene unclear. The CDR3 runs 15 residues. Trimming cost V 0 bases and J 8 bases, with 16 bases left between them. Looked up from germline, CDR1 is MGHRA and CDR2 is YSYEKL. The CDR3 spells CASSQDPVTFEGYTF. In nucleotides, the CDR3 is TGCGCCAGCAGCCAAGATCCGGTCACTTTTGAGGGCTACACCTTC.

This clonotype was picked up a small number of times. The CDR3 reads CASSFKDEQYF. The CDR3 DNA reads TGTGCCAGCAGTTTCAAAGACGAGCAGTACTTC. V gene TRBV27 combines with J gene TRBJ2-7, with D hard to call. V shed 3 bases and J shed 5 bases, with 5 bases lying between them. Germline lookup yields CDR1 MNHEY and CDR2 SMNVEV (reference sequence). The CDR3 has 11 amino acids.

This chain uses TRBV7-2 with TRBJ2-1; 9 bases are a match to TRBD2. The CDR3 spans 18 residues. The V gene's germline CDR1 is SGHTA and CDR2 FQGNSA. V lost 2 bases, J lost 5 bases, and 13 bases stayed unmatched. CDR3 bases: TGTGCCAGCAGCTTACTTCCGGGACTAGCCTACGTTCACAATGAGCAGTTCTTC. It codes for CASSLLPGLAYVHNEQFF.

The rearrangement joins TRBV27 to TRBJ1-1, with D maybe TRBD1 (6 bases). The germline CDR1 and CDR2 sequences are MNHEY and SMNVEV (reference sequence). V was trimmed by 5 bases and J by 3 bases, leaving 13 bases between them. CDR3 size: 14 residues. The CDR3 loop is CASSRRGGYTEAFF. CDR3 bases: TGTGCCAGCAGTCGCAGGGGCGGGTACACTGAAGCTTTCTTT.

The rearrangement links TRBV6-2 or TRBV6-3 to TRBJ2-3; D remains unclear. The CDR3 length is 15 residues. V was pared by 3 bases and J by 0 bases, with 10 bases between. CDR1 and CDR2 from the germline V gene are MNHEY and SVGEGT. This CDR3 reads CASSYRLSSTDTQYF. In nucleotides, the CDR3 is TGTGCCAGCAGTTATAGGCTGTCTAGCACAGATACGCAGTATTTT.

This clonotype was counted only a few times. DNA for the CDR3: TGTGCCAGCAGTCTACTAGCGGGCCTTTACAATGAGCAGTTCTTC. The encoded protein is CASSLLAGLYNEQFF. The chain has TRBV27 and TRBJ2-1; 9 nucleotides align to TRBD2. The CDR3 totals 15 residues. The trim removed 5 bases at V and 4 bases at J, leaving 6 bases unmatched. Looked up from germline, CDR1 is MNHEY and CDR2 is SMNVEV (reference sequence).

The chain has TRBV19 and TRBJ1-3; TRBD1 matches 7 bases. The CDR3 is 14 residues long. J gave up 4 bases and V 6 bases, and 6 bases lay outside the gene matches. Looked up from germline, CDR1 is LNHDA and CDR2 is SQIVND (reference sequence). The chain's CDR3 is CASSNRGSGNTIYF. The DNA of the CDR3 is TGTGCCAGTAGCAACAGGGGATCAGGAAACACCATATATTTT.

The sample holds a few counts of this clonotype. The genes are TRBV7-9 and TRBJ1-4; possible D gene TRBD1, 5 bases. Germline V lookup: CDR1 SEHNR, CDR2 FQNEAQ (reference sequence). The CDR3 spans 15 residues. V shed 5 bases and J shed 7 bases, with 17 bases lying between them. The CDR3 spells CASSGGEGGFEKLFF. In DNA form, the CDR3 reads TGTGCCAGCAGCGGGGGAGAGGGTGGTTTTGAAAAACTGTTTTTT.

With regard to this clonotype: The junction shows a germline mismatch at one end, possibly a read error. The genes are TRBV7-6 and TRBJ2-7, with TRBD1 matching over 7 bases. Germline V lookup: CDR1 SGHVS, CDR2 FNYEAQ. This CDR3 is 13 amino acids long. CDR3 nucleotide sequence: TGTGCCAGCAGCCAGGGACAGTCCTGCGAGCAGTACTTC. This gives the protein CASSQGQSCEQYF.

This clonotype occurred many times. The chain employs TRBV12-3 or TRBV12-4 and TRBJ1-1, with D hard to call. The V end lost 5 bases, the J end lost 1 base, and 14 bases lay between the germline ends. This CDR3 comprises 15 residues. CDR3 DNA sequence: TGTGCCAGCAGTGACCGGACTGAGACGAACACTGAAGCTTTCTTT. Translation: CASSDRTETNTEAFF.

This chain connects TRBV28 to TRBJ2-3; D might be TRBD2 (6 bases). Looked up from germline, CDR1 is MDHEN and CDR2 is SYDVKM. CDR3 length equals 13 residues. Deletions cut 10 bases from V and 2 bases from J, with 13 bases between. The CDR3 DNA reads as TGTGCCACCAGGGACTCTATCACAGATACGCAGTATTTT. Its translation is CATRDSITDTQYF.

The genes are TRBV5-1 and TRBJ1-1; the D gene is possibly TRBD1 (6 bases). CDR1 and CDR2 from the germline V gene are SGHRS and YFSETQ. This CDR3 is 16 amino acids long. The V gene lost 0 bases and the J gene lost 5 bases, with 17 bases spanning the gap. CDR3 sequence: CASSLAGEGVATEAFF. CDR3 nucleotide sequence: TGCGCCAGCAGCTTGGCCGGGGAGGGGGTGGCAACTGAAGCTTTCTTT.

The gene calls are TRBV7-9 and TRBJ1-1; D perhaps matches TRBD1 (6 bases). V was clipped by 4 bases and J by 0 bases, with 21 bases between them. Germline V gene lookup returns CDR1 SEHNR and CDR2 FQNEAQ (reference sequence). This CDR3 has 18 amino acids. The CDR3 bases are TGTGCCAGCAGCTCATCCCTCGGGGGGCAGGGGATGAACACTGAAGCTTTCTTT. This codes for CASSSSLGGQGMNTEAFF.